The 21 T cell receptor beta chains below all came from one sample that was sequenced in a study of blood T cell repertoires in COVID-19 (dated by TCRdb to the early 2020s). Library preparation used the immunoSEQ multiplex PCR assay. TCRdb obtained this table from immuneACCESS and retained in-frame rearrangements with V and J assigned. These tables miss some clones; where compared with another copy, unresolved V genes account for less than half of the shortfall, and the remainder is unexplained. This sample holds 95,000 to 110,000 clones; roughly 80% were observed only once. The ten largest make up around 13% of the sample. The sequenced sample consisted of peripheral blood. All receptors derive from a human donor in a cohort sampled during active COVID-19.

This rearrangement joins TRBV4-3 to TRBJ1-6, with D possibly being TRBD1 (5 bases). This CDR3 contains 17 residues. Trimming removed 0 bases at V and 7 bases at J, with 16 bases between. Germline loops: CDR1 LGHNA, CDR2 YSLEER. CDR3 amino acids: CASSQDGTIARNSPLHF. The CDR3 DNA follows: TGCGCCAGCAGCCAAGACGGGACTATAGCTAGGAATTCACCCCTCCACTTT.

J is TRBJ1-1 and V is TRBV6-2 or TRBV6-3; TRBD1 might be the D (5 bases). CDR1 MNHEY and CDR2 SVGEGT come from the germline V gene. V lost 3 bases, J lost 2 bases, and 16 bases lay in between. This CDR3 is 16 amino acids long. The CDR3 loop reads CASSYSSTRDNTEAFF. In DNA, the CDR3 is TGTGCCAGCAGTTATTCCTCGACCAGGGATAACACTGAAGCTTTCTTT.

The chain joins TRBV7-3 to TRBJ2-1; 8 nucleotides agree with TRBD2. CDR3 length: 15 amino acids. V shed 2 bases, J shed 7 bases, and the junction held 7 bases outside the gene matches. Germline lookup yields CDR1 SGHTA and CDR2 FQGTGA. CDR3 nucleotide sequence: TGTGCCAGCAGCTTAGCGGGGGGTTCATTGAATGAGCAGTTCTTC. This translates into CASSLAGGSLNEQFF.

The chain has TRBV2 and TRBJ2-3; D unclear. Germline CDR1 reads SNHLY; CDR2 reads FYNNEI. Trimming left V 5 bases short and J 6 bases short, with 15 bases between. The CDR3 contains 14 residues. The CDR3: CASSRAYPTDTQYF. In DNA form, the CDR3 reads TGTGCCAGCAGTCGCGCATACCCTACGGATACGCAGTATTTT.

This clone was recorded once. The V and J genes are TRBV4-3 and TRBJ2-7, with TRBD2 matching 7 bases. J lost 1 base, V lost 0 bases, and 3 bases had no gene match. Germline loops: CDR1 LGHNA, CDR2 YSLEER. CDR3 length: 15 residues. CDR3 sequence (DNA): TGCGCCAGCAGCCAAGAGGCGCGGGGGTCCTACGAGCAGTACTTC. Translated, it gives CASSQEARGSYEQYF.

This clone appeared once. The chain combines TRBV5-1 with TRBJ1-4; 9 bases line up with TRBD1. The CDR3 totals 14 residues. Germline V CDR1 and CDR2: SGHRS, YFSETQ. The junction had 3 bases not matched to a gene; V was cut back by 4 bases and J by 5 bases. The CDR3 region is CASSPGTGNEKLFF. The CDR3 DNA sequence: TGCGCCAGCAGCCCTGGGACAGGGAATGAAAAACTGTTTTTT.

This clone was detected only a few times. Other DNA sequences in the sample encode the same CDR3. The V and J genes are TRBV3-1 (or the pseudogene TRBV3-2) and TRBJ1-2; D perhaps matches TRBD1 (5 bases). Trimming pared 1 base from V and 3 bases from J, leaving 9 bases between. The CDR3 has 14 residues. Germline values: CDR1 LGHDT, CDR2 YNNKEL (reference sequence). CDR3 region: CASSQAGRDYGYTF. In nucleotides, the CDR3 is TGTGCCAGCAGCCAAGCCGGCAGGGACTATGGCTACACCTTC.

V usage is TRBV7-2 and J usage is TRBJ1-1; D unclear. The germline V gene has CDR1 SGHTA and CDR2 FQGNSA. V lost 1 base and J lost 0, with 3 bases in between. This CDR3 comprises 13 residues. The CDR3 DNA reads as TGTGCCAGCAGCTTAGACATGAACACTGAAGCTTTCTTT. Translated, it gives CASSLDMNTEAFF.

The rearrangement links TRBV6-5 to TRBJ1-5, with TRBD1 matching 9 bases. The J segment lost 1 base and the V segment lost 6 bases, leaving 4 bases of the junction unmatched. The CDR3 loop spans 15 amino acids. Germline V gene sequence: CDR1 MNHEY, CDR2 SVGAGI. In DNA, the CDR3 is TGTGCCAGCAGAGTAGGACAGGGGAGCAATCAGCCCCAGCATTTT. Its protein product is CASRVGQGSNQPQHF.

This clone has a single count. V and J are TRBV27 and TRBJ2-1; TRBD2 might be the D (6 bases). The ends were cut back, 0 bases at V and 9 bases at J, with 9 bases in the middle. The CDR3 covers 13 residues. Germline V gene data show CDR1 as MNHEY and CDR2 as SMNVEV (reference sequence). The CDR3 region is CASSLSRGAEQFF. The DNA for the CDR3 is TGTGCCAGCAGTTTATCACGCGGGGCTGAGCAGTTCTTC.

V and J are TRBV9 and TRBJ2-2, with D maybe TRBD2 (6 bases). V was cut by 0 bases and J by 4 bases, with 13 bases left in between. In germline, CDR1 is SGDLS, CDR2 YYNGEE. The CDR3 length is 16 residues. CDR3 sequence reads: CASSVGGRGSTGELFF. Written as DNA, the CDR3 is TGTGCCAGCAGCGTAGGGGGTCGGGGGAGCACCGGGGAGCTGTTTTTT.

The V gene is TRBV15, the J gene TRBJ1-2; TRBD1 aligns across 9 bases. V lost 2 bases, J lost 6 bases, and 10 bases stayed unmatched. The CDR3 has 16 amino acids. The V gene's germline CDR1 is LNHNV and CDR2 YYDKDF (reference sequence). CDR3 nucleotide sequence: TGTGCCACCAGCAGACAACCGGGACAGGGAGGGAATGGCTACACCTTC. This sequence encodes CATSRQPGQGGNGYTF.

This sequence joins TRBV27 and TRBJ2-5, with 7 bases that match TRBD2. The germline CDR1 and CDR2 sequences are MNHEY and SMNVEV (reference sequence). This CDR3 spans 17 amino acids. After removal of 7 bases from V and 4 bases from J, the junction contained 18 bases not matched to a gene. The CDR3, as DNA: TGTGCCAGCAAAAGTTTTTGGGGGGAGCGGGGAGGAGAGACCCAGTACTTC. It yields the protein CASKSFWGERGGETQYF.

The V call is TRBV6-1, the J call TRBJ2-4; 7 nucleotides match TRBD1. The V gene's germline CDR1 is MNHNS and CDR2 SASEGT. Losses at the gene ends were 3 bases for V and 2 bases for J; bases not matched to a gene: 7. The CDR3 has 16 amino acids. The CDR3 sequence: CASSDLGGLTKNIQYF. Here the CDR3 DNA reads TGTGCCAGCAGTGACCTAGGGGGCTTAACCAAAAACATTCAGTACTTC.

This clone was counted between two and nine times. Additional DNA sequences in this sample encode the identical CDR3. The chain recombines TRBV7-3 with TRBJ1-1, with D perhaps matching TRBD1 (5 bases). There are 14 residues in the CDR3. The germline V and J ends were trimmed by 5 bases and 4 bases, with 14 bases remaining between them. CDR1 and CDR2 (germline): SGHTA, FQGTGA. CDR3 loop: CASSPGTGGTEAFF. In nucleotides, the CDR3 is TGTGCCAGCAGCCCAGGAACGGGGGGCACTGAAGCTTTCTTT. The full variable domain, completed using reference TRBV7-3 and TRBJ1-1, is GAGVSQTPSNKVTEKGKYVELRCDPISGHTALYWYRQSLGQGPEFLIYFQGTGAADDSGLPNDRFFAVRPEGSVSTLKIQRTERGDSAVYLCASSPGTGGTEAFFGQGTRLTVV.

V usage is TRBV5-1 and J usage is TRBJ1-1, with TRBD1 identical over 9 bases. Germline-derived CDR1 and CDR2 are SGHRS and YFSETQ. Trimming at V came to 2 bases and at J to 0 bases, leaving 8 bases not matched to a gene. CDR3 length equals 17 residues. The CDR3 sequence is CASSFILGTGMNTEAFF. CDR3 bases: TGCGCCAGCAGCTTCATACTCGGGACAGGGATGAACACTGAAGCTTTCTTT.

The CDR3 here is CASRTGNTGELFF. The DNA of the CDR3 is TGTGCCAGCAGGACAGGGAACACCGGGGAGCTGTTTTTT. The genes are TRBV5-4 and TRBJ2-2; D might be TRBD1 (6 bases). In germline, CDR1 is SGHNT, CDR2 YYREEE (reference sequence). The CDR3 loop spans 13 amino acids. The ends were cut back, 5 bases at V and 1 base at J, with 6 bases in the middle.

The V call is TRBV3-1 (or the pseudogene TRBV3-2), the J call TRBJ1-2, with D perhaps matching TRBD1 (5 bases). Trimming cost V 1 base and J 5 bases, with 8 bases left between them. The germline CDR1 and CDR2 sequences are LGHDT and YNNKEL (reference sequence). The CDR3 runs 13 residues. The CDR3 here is CASSQGHRYGYTF. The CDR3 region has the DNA TGTGCCAGCAGCCAAGGTCACAGGTATGGCTACACCTTC.

DNA for the CDR3: TGTGCCAGCAGTCGGGGGGGAGGAAGCACAGATACGCAGTATTTT. Translation: CASSRGGGSTDTQYF. The chain couples TRBV14 to TRBJ2-3; 8 positions agree with TRBD2. Germline V gene sequence: CDR1 SGHDN, CDR2 FVKESK. The ends lost 6 bases at V and 0 bases at J; junction bases unmatched: 5. The CDR3 runs to 15 residues. The full variable domain, in which reference TRBV14 and TRBJ2-3 provide the parts outside the CDR3, is EAGVTQFPSHSVIEKGQTVTLRCDPISGHDNLYWYRRVMGKEIKFLLHFVKESKQDESGMPNNRFLAERTGGTYSTLKVQPAELEDSGVYFCASSRGGGSTDTQYFGPGTRLTVL.

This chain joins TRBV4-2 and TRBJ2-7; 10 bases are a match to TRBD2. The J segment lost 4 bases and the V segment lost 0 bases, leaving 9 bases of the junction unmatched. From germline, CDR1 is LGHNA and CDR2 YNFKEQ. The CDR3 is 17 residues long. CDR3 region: CASSQESLAGGHYEQYF. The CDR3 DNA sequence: TGTGCCAGCAGCCAAGAATCGTTAGCGGGGGGACATTACGAGCAGTACTTC.

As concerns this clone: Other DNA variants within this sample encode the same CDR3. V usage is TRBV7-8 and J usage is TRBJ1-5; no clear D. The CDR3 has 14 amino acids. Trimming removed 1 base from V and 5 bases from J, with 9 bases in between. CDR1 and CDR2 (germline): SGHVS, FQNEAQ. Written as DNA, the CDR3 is TGTGCCAGCAGCTTAGGAGGGTTCGATCAGCCCCAGCATTTT. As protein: CASSLGGFDQPQHF.